The rows below give T cell receptor beta chains drawn from one sample of a study of T cell changes during pregnancy in multiple sclerosis. Assay used: immunoSEQ multiplex PCR; TCRdb lists only in-frame clones, some missing. This table holds about 41,000 clones, approximately 90% found once. Specimen: CD8+ T cells from peripheral blood mononuclear cells, collected in the third trimester of pregnancy. Every receptor here comes from a female donor with multiple sclerosis, enrolled in a pregnancy study. The CDR3 runs from the conserved cysteine through the conserved F or W. The D gene is left open where the match is weak. Only some rows state a clone size, as once, few, many or a class for expanded clones.

V	D	J	size	DNA	CDR3
TRBV6-5	-	TRBJ2-1	-	TGTGCCAGCTTCAGGGGAGATGAGCAGTTCTTC	CASFRGDEQFF
TRBV25-1	-	TRBJ1-2	-	TGTGCCAGCAGTGAACAGACAGCCGACTATGGCTACACCTTC	CASSEQTADYGYTF
TRBV6-5	TRBD2	TRBJ2-1	-	TGTGCCAGCAGCAAACTAGCGGGAACCTACAATGAGCAGTTCTTC	CASSKLAGTYNEQFF
TRBV6-4	-	TRBJ2-1	once	TGTGCCAGCAGTGACCGCACGGGACTCCTCAATGAGCAGTTCTTC	CASSDRTGLLNEQFF
TRBV4-2	TRBD1	TRBJ2-7	-	TGTGCCAGCAGCCAGGGACAGGCCTACGAGCAGTACTTC	CASSQGQAYEQYF
TRBV9	-	TRBJ2-1	-	TGTGCCAGCAGCGTAGCAGGCAGTTTCGATGAGCAGTTCTTC	CASSVAGSFDEQFF
TRBV7-9	TRBD1	TRBJ1-1	once	TGTGCCAGCAGCCCCAGACAGGGGGCGATGAACACTGAAGCTTTCTTT	CASSPRQGAMNTEAFF
TRBV11-2	-	TRBJ2-7	-	TGTGCCAGCAGCCTAGGCGCTCACGAGCAGTACTTC	CASSLGAHEQYF
TRBV21-1	-	TRBJ2-7	-	TGTGCCTGGGGGGCGCGGGACAGCTACGAGCAGTACTTC	CAWGARDSYEQYF
TRBV7-9	-	TRBJ2-5	-	TGTGCCAGCAGCTCAACCGAGGCGGGGAGTGAGGGGGAGACCCAGTACTTC	CASSSTEAGSEGETQYF
TRBV15	-	TRBJ1-6	few	TGTGCCACCAGCAGAGATACAAACCCAAATTCACCCCTCCACTTT	CATSRDTNPNSPLHF
TRBV19	-	TRBJ2-1	-	TGTGCCAGTAGTTTGGCATACAATGAGCAGTTCTTC	CASSLAYNEQFF
TRBV13	-	TRBJ2-3	-	TGTGCCAGCAGCCCGGGGACAGATACGCAGTATTTT	CASSPGTDTQYF
TRBV18	-	TRBJ2-7	once	TGTGCCAGCTCACCATCGTTTGACAGGTACTACGAGCAGTACTTC	CASSPSFDRYYEQYF
TRBV28	TRBD1	TRBJ2-7	-	TGTGCCAGCAGTTCGTTCAGGGGGCTAGAACCCCAATACGAGCAGTACTTC	CASSSFRGLEPQYEQYF
TRBV27	TRBD1	TRBJ1-6	few	TGTGCCAGCAGTTTATCTCTGGGACAGGGTTATTATAATTCACCCCTCCACTTT	CASSLSLGQGYYNSPLHF
TRBV7-3	TRBD1	TRBJ1-1	-	TGTGCCAGCAGCTTGACAGGGGGAGGAGGTGAAGCTTTCTTT	CASSLTGGGGEAFF
TRBV10-1	-	TRBJ1-5	-	TGCGCCAGCAGTCCGAATTTTAAGACTTATAGCAATCAGCCCCAGCATTTT	CASSPNFKTYSNQPQHF
TRBV19	TRBD1	TRBJ1-1	-	TGTGCCAGTAGTCTACTGACAGGGGGCACTGAAGCTTTCTTT	CASSLLTGGTEAFF
TRBV19	-	TRBJ1-1	-	TGTGCCAGTAGTAATAGCTGGGACACTGAAGCTTTCTTT	CASSNSWDTEAFF
TRBV15	TRBD1	TRBJ1-1	-	TGTGCCACCAGCAGAGATAACAGGGGGAACACTGAAGCTTTCTTT	CATSRDNRGNTEAFF
TRBV6-1	-	TRBJ1-4	-	TGTGCCAGCAGTGAAGAGGCAGGAACTAATGAAAAACTGTTTTTT	CASSEEAGTNEKLFF
TRBV7-9	TRBD2	TRBJ2-3	-	TGTGCCAGCAGCTTCGGCTTACAAAGCGGGGTCACAGATACGCAGTATTTT	CASSFGLQSGVTDTQYF
TRBV7-9	-	TRBJ2-1	-	TGTGCCAGCAGCCTCCAGTTAAGCTCCTACAATGAGCAGTTCTTC	CASSLQLSSYNEQFF